Following are 27 T cell receptor beta chains from one sample sequenced in a study of tumor-infiltrating lymphocytes in primary liver carcinoma. TCR beta cDNA was reverse-transcribed from roughly 0.45 ug of total RNA. The reaction used a constant-region primer and ProtoScript II reverse transcriptase. Slightly modified ARM-PCR served as the procedure for the TCR beta libraries. These libraries came from three rounds of nested multiplex PCR. TRBV1-TRBV30 forward primers paired with a C-beta reverse primer drove the first two PCR rounds, around 9 cycles each. TCRdb recomputed calls from the multiplex PCR reads with MiXCR, one row per CDR3 protein. The sample lists 310,000 or so distinct CDR3 sequences, roughly three fifths occurring once. In addition to blood RNA drawn from unsorted whole blood, germline DNA was extracted. Sequencing was carried out using peripheral blood. Every receptor here comes from a woman aged 25 to 39 with primary liver carcinoma and hepatitis B virus infection.

About this clonotype itself: A clone one base away is much larger, so this may be a read error. This sequence joins TRBV29-1 and TRBJ2-7; possible D gene TRBD2, 7 bases. Germline V gives CDR1 SQVTM, CDR2 ANQGSEA. V lost 7 bases, J lost 3 bases, and 10 bases lay in between. This CDR3 contains 11 residues. As DNA, the CDR3 is TGCAGCGAGGGGGGGGGCTACGAGCAGTACTTC. Amino acid sequence: CSEGGGYEQYF.

This chain joins TRBV28 and TRBJ2-3; D gene ambiguous. CDR1 and CDR2 from the germline V gene are MDHEN and SYDVKM. Trimming removed 5 bases from V and 0 bases from J, with 12 bases in between. CDR3 length: 15 residues. The CDR3 sequence: CASSAQPYSTDTQYF. Written as DNA, the CDR3 is TGTGCCAGCAGTGCGCAGCCCTATAGCACAGATACGCAGTATTTT.

This chain connects TRBV14 to TRBJ1-5, with D hard to call. There are 16 residues in the CDR3. V was clipped by 8 bases and J by 3 bases, with 20 bases between them. The germline CDR1 and CDR2 sequences are SGHDN and FVKESK. Here the CDR3 DNA reads TGTGCCAGCCCCCAGCCCTTCCGAGACTCCAATCAGCCCCAGCATTTT. Residues: CASPQPFRDSNQPQHF.

The chain couples TRBV5-6 to TRBJ2-1, with 7 bases matching TRBD2. The germline CDR1 and CDR2 sequences are SGHDT and YYEEEE. CDR3 length: 16 amino acids. With V trimmed by 9 bases and J by 10 bases, 22 bases remained unmatched. The CDR3 spells CANSIYRGLGMWEQFF. In nucleotides, the CDR3 is TGTGCCAACAGTATATACCGTGGACTAGGGATGTGGGAGCAGTTCTTC.

The chain joins TRBV5-1 to TRBJ1-1; D remains ambiguous. Trimming removed 7 bases from V and 1 base from J, with 11 bases in between. Germline lookup yields CDR1 SGHRS and CDR2 YFSETQ. This CDR3 comprises 13 residues. The CDR3 loop reads CASGPVPNTEAFF. In DNA form, the CDR3 reads TGCGCCAGCGGCCCCGTTCCGAACACTGAAGCTTTCTTT.

This clonotype was seen a few times. This sequence joins TRBV6-1 and TRBJ2-7; D is undetermined. Germline assignment: CDR1 MNHNS and CDR2 SASEGT. CDR3 size: 15 residues. V was clipped by 3 bases and J by 3 bases, with 15 bases between them. The DNA of the CDR3 is TGTGCCAGCAGTGATGGGCATGGATCCCTCTACGAGCAGTACTTC. Amino acid sequence: CASSDGHGSLYEQYF.

This sequence joins TRBV11-3 and TRBJ2-7; possibly TRBD2 for D (6 bases). This CDR3 has 15 amino acids. CDR1 is SGHNT and CDR2 is YENEEA in the germline V gene. V lost 2 bases, J lost 7 bases, and 18 bases lay in between. CDR3 loop: CASSLFPGSGYEQYF. CDR3 DNA: TGTGCCAGCAGCTTATTCCCCGGGAGTGGCTATGAGCAGTACTTC.

This clonotype was observed once. Germline and junction disagree at one end, which may indicate a read error. The V and J genes are TRBV4-3 and TRBJ2-7, with 9 nucleotides matching TRBD1. Germline V CDR1 and CDR2: LGHNA, YSLEER. The CDR3 totals 15 residues. The CDR3 DNA sequence: TGCGCCGGCAGCCAACAGACAGGGGGGCACTACGAGCAGTACTTC. It yields the protein CAGSQQTGGHYEQYF.

The chain uses TRBV29-1 and TRBJ1-1, with no clear D. The CDR3 is 13 residues long. Germline V gene lookup returns CDR1 SQVTM and CDR2 ANQGSEA. V dropped 2 bases and J dropped 5 bases, with 12 bases sitting between them. The CDR3 nucleotides read TGCAGCGTTGAATTGCGGGGAAGAACTGAAGCTTTCTTT. Translated: CSVELRGRTEAFF.

Concerning this clonotype: One end of the junction does not line up with germline, which may come from a read error. This chain connects TRBV6-5 to TRBJ2-1; D remains unclear. CDR3 length: 11 amino acids. CDR1 is MNHEY and CDR2 is SVGAGI in the germline V gene. The CDR3 nucleotides are TGTGCCAGCGGAACGAGGCATGAGCATTTCTTC. Protein sequence: CASGTRHEHFF.

Notes on this clonotype: A much larger clone is a single base away; this may be a read error. The chain carries TRBV29-1 and TRBJ2-1, with a tentative D call TRBD2 (5 bases). The CDR3 is 18 amino acids. Germline V gene lookup returns CDR1 SQVTM and CDR2 ANQGSEA. The CDR3 DNA reads TGCAGCGTTGATGGGCGCGGGCGCGCAGAGAACGGTTACAATGAGCTGTTCTTC. The encoded protein is CSVDGRGRAENGYNELFF.

The sample holds many counts of this clonotype. V and J are TRBV11-2 and TRBJ1-4, with TRBD1 identical over 9 bases. The CDR3 is made up of 15 amino acids. J lost 4 bases, V lost 3 bases, and 3 bases had no gene match. The germline gives CDR1 SGHAT, CDR2 FQNNGV. CDR3 amino acids: CASSLGDRDNEKLFF. The DNA of the CDR3 is TGTGCCAGCAGCTTGGGGGACAGGGATAATGAAAAACTGTTTTTT.

This rearrangement joins TRBV27 to TRBJ2-7; D possibly corresponds to TRBD1 (6 bases). V dropped 6 bases and J dropped 0 bases, with 12 bases sitting between them. The CDR3 runs 14 residues. Germline values: CDR1 MNHEY, CDR2 SMNVEV (reference sequence). Written as DNA, the CDR3 is TGTGCCAGCAGCAGACAGGAGAGCTCCTACGAGCAGTACTTC. Protein sequence: CASSRQESSYEQYF.

The rearrangement uses TRBV14 and TRBJ1-1; the match to TRBD1 covers 10 bases. From germline, CDR1 is SGHDN and CDR2 FVKESK. The junction had 2 bases not matched to a gene; V was cut back by 1 base and J by 3 bases. This CDR3 spans 15 amino acids. The CDR3 protein is CASSQGGTGDTEAFF. CDR3 sequence (DNA): TGTGCCAGCAGCCAAGGGGGGACAGGGGACACTGAAGCTTTCTTT.

Turning to this clonotype: A much larger clonotype is one base distant, so this may be a read error. This chain uses TRBV6-5 with TRBJ1-1; no definite D call. The CDR3 totals 11 residues. CDR1 is MNHEY and CDR2 is SVGAGI in the germline V gene. CDR3 coding DNA: TGTGCCAGCAGAAAGGGCACTGAAGTTTTCTTT. It codes for CASRKGTEVFF.

This clonotype was seen a few times. V is TRBV28 and J is TRBJ1-3; D is uncertain. The CDR3 spans 14 residues. V lost 5 bases and J lost 0, with 8 bases in between. Germline values: CDR1 MDHEN, CDR2 SYDVKM. The CDR3 DNA follows: TGTGCCAGCAGTCCCTCCTACTCTGGAAACACCATATATTTT. Protein: CASSPSYSGNTIYF.

In regard to this clonotype: With a much larger clone just one base away, this may be a read error. This chain uses TRBV4-3 with TRBJ2-7; D may be TRBD2 (5 bases). V lost 3 bases, J lost 2 bases, and 14 bases lay in between. There are 15 residues in the CDR3. Germline V lookup: CDR1 LGHNA, CDR2 YSLEER. The CDR3 region is CASSQNLGAPYEQYF. CDR3 DNA: TGCGCCAGCAGCCAGAATCTGGGAGCCCCCTACGAGCAGTACTTC.

This clonotype showed up just a few times. The J gene is TRBJ2-5, the V gene TRBV13; 7 positions agree with TRBD2. After removal of 4 bases from V and 5 bases from J, the junction contained 10 bases not matched to a gene. CDR3 length: 15 residues. Germline V CDR1 and CDR2: PRHDT, FYEKMQ (reference sequence). CDR3 DNA: TGTGCCAGCAGCTCGCGGGCGGGAGTGATGGAGACCCAGTACTTC. This encodes CASSSRAGVMETQYF.

For this clonotype: The junction departs from germline at one end; a sequencing error may be responsible. The J gene is TRBJ1-1, the V gene TRBV4-3; perhaps TRBD1 as D (6 bases). The CDR3 has 18 amino acids. Per germline, CDR1 LGHNA and CDR2 YSLEER. CDR3 sequence reads: CASSQEGPGAGRRTEASF. The CDR3, as DNA: TGTGCCAGCAGCCAAGAAGGCCCGGGGGCAGGTCGGCGAACTGAAGCTTCCTTT.

The rearrangement uses TRBV6-5 and TRBJ2-3; perhaps TRBD2 as D (6 bases). This CDR3 is 15 amino acids long. Germline V CDR1 and CDR2: MNHEY, SVGAGI. V was cut by 10 bases and J by 3 bases, with 20 bases left in between. The CDR3 sequence: CANNPGLTGTDTQYF. The CDR3 DNA reads as TGTGCCAACAACCCAGGACTAACGGGAACAGATACGCAGTATTTT.

The chain uses TRBV6-2 or TRBV6-3 and TRBJ2-2; 8 nucleotides line up with TRBD2. CDR1 and CDR2 from the germline V gene are MNHEY and SVGEGT. This CDR3 comprises 16 residues. V gave up 2 bases and J gave up 6 bases; unmatched junction bases: 8. CDR3 sequence (DNA): TGTGCCAGCAGTTACGTAGGGACTAGTCCTTCCGGGGAGCTGTTTTTT. Its protein is CASSYVGTSPSGELFF.

The sample holds many counts of this clonotype. The chain uses TRBV29-1 and TRBJ2-1, with 7 nucleotides matching TRBD2. CDR3 length: 14 residues. CDR1 SQVTM and CDR2 ANQGSEA come from the germline V gene. V dropped 4 bases and J dropped 4; count of bases not matched to a gene: 7. DNA for the CDR3: TGCAGCGTTGCAGGGAGGGGTCAGTACAATGAGCAGTTCTTC. Its protein is CSVAGRGQYNEQFF.

The chain combines TRBV11-1 with TRBJ2-2; D call uncertain. V lost 8 bases to trimming and J lost 7 bases, with 11 bases between them. From germline, CDR1 is SGHAT and CDR2 FQDESV (reference sequence). The CDR3 has 12 amino acids. The CDR3 DNA is TGTGCCAGCGACGGGCTGAACGGGGAGCTGTTTTTT. Amino acid sequence: CASDGLNGELFF.

The table lists this clonotype with many counts. The chain recombines TRBV11-2 with TRBJ2-7, with D perhaps assigned TRBD1 or TRBD2 (5 bases each). Between the trimmed V and J ends, which lost 0 bases and 2 bases, there was a span of 11 bases. This CDR3 is built from 15 residues. In germline, CDR1 is SGHAT, CDR2 FQNNGV. The CDR3: CASSLDHGTTYEQYF. The CDR3 DNA is TGTGCCAGCAGCTTAGATCACGGGACGACCTACGAGCAGTACTTC.

The genes are TRBV6-2 or TRBV6-3 and TRBJ1-5; 7 bases are shared with TRBD1. The germline V gene encodes CDR1 MNHEY and CDR2 SVGEGT. J gave up 1 base and V 6 bases, and 6 bases lay outside the gene matches. The CDR3 is made up of 15 amino acids. CDR3 sequence: CASRDRFGSNQPQHF. The CDR3, as DNA: TGTGCCAGCAGGGACAGGTTCGGCAGCAATCAGCCCCAGCATTTT.

There are many counts of this clonotype. The rearrangement links TRBV7-9 to TRBJ1-6; D is unresolved. CDR3 size: 13 residues. Germline CDR1 reads SEHNR; CDR2 reads FQNEAQ (reference sequence). Trimming removed 7 bases at V and 7 bases at J, with 11 bases between. This CDR3 is CASTKSENSPLHF. CDR3 nucleotides: TGTGCCAGCACCAAATCGGAGAATTCACCCCTCCACTTT.

The table lists this clonotype with many counts. The chain uses TRBV29-1 and TRBJ2-5; possible D gene TRBD1, 6 bases. The germline CDR1 and CDR2 sequences are SQVTM and ANQGSEA. Trimming took off 7 bases at V and 4 bases at J, with 19 bases between the two ends. The CDR3 consists of 14 residues. CDR3 loop: CSATGQPARETQYF. The CDR3 region has the DNA TGCAGCGCCACCGGACAGCCGGCAAGAGAGACCCAGTACTTC.